This T cell receptor (beta chain) emerged from a study of blood T cell repertoires in COVID-19 (TCRdb year 2020). Turning to the overall study: The collaborator samples originated in the United States, Italy and Spain and spanned the acute and convalescent phases of COVID-19. The repertoires were released in a freely available public database intended as a resource for research on the immune response to SARS-CoV-2. Where available, HLA class I and class II types were obtained from metadata supplied by the sample provider rather than from assay-based typing. Deeply sampled blood TCRbeta repertoires from subjects exposed to, actively infected with, or recovered from COVID-19 were included in the dataset. The material from the prospective study consisted of cDNA or gDNA derived from T cells, B-cell-depleted T cells, or PBMCs. Sample metadata almost always included a de-identified subject ID, COVID-19 status, age in years and sex. Samples were obtained from the ongoing ImmuneRACE study (first 160 participants) and from over 1,000 subjects provided by 6 global collaborators.

This clone appeared once. Its antigen is still unknown. Base qualities are not at hand, and no much larger clone is one base apart. Collaborating institutions collected whole blood in K2EDTA tubes following their own protocols. For TCRbeta analysis, collaborator samples were shipped as frozen whole blood, as isolated PBMCs, or as DNA extracted from either sample type. The study at large found these results: How much clinical and demographic metadata was included differed by source and by participant, and the metadata was provided uncurated.

The immunoSEQ Assay, a bias-controlled multiplex PCR, was used to amplify TCRbeta CDR3 regions from genomic DNA. In the authors' own workflow: The number of nucleated cells in each sample was estimated from the amplification of reference gene primers within the assay. To quantify the absolute abundance of each unique TCRbeta CDR3 rearrangement, sequence reads were collapsed and filtered. Productive Simpson clonality was computed per sample as the square root of Simpson's diversity index over productive rearrangements. TCRdb carries this immuneACCESS record with in-frame sequences only. Its versions omit some clonotypes, under half of them owing to an unresolved V gene in the studies checked, with the rest unexplained. The V and J calls and the clone size are those of that table, but D and trimming were determined from the DNA. The sample includes 150,000 to 160,000 clones, with around three quarters observed a single time. In total, the top ten clones hold 1.5% to 2% of the sample.

According to the germline V gene, CDR1 reads SGHDT and CDR2 reads YYEEEE. The CDR3 starts with the cysteine, ends with the phenylalanine, and has 14 residues. The only DNA kept is the CDR3, 42 bases in frame from the first base. V is trimmed back by 4 bases and J by 6 bases, and the junction contains 7 bases that no gene match accounts for. What was sequenced was peripheral blood. This receptor was identified in an elderly man with acute or convalescent COVID-19. The chain employs TRBV5-6 and TRBJ2-7; 10 bases in between match TRBD1. CDR3 reads: CASSRRDRGGEQYF. The base sequence is TGTGCCAGCAGCCGCCGGGACAGGGGCGGCGAGCAGTACTTC.